The TCR beta chain under discussion was sequenced for a study of graft-versus-host responses after intestinal transplantation. Overall study context: Multivisceral, liver-intestinal, or isolated intestinal transplants were given to recipients. Induction using anti-thymocyte globulin, followed by tacrolimus and steroids for roughly 3 years, was given to all recipients. Study-level findings and limits: There was an association between peak levels of circulating GvH clones and early post-transplant HvG declines.

From germline, CDR1 is SGDLS and CDR2 YYNGEE. The CDR3 contains 15 residues. With 0 bases removed from V and 0 bases from J, the gap between germline ends came to 8 bases. In the case of this clone: The antigen is not known.

Profiled with immunoSEQ multiplex PCR; TCRdb holds only in-frame clones, not every one. The table shows about 36,000 clones, with 94% occurring only once. Source: unstimulated CD4+ T cells sorted from spleen or lymph node cells, taken before transplant. This TCR came from a human donor who was the organ donor for an intestinal transplant. J is TRBJ2-3 and V is TRBV9; D is ambiguous. CDR3 protein: CASSVGPQSTDTQYF. CDR3 bases: TGTGCCAGCAGCGTAGGCCCGCAGAGCACAGATACGCAGTATTTT.